This T cell receptor (beta chain) was found in a study of cytomegalovirus exposure and HLA in healthy donors. General observations from the study: In vitro data verified three CMV-associated chains as specific for CMV antigens.

Profiled with immunoSEQ multiplex PCR; TCRdb holds only in-frame clones, not every one. The table has roughly 70,000 clones, approximately 86% seen once. This clone occurred once. Its antigen is unknown. The validation cohort, a group of more than 100 subjects, included the donors and was separate from the approximately 650-subject first cohort. Germline assignment: CDR1 SGHRS and CDR2 YFSETQ. V dropped 0 bases and J dropped 6 bases, with 4 bases sitting between them. This CDR3 contains 12 residues. This TCR derives from a young man in good health and CMV-seronegative. The chain uses TRBV5-1 and TRBJ2-1; D remains unclear. Sequenced material: PBMCs. The CDR3 region is CASSLDGNEQFF. The CDR3 coding sequence is TGCGCCAGCAGCTTGGACGGCAATGAGCAGTTCTTC.